This record covers a single T cell receptor (beta chain). Assay used: immunoSEQ multiplex PCR; TCRdb lists only in-frame clones, some missing. This table holds some 2,100,000 clones, approximately 94% found once. The data stem from a study of shared clonotypes between healthy human individuals. Naive CD8 isolation took CD45RO-negative cells positively selected for CCR7 and excluded terminally differentiated effector memory CD45RA+ cells. Germline assignment: CDR1 SGHDT and CDR2 YYEEEE. The V and J ends lost 0 bases and 3 bases, in that order; junction bases with no gene match: 10. This CDR3 comprises 17 residues.

The clonotype originates from a young man in good health. Some clones in this sample may be carry-over from other donors' samples. The rearrangement joins TRBV5-6 to TRBJ2-3; 7 nucleotides agree with TRBD1. The sequenced sample was naive CD8+ T cells from PBMCs. CDR3 nucleotides: TGTGCCAGCAGCTTGGAGCAGGGGGTATTGAGTACAGATACGCAGTATTTT. This sequence encodes CASSLEQGVLSTDTQYF.